This T cell receptor (beta chain) comes out of a study of OX40 agonist ivuxolimab in advanced cancers. On the study more broadly: An anti-OX40 (CD134) antibody with agonistic activity, ivuxolimab, was administered to patients.

Study results and caveats: Clonal expansion was seen in CD4+ and CD8+ blood T cells by week 6 at 0.1 to 3.0 mg/kg.

In the case of this clone: Its specificity is unknown. Mismatch with germline at one junction end may stem from a read error.

Using immunoSEQ multiplex PCR, the repertoire was profiled, and TCRdb retains in-frame clones only, with some absent. This sample has under 85,000 clones, with about nine tenths found just once. The CDR3 length is 13 residues. Germline V gene lookup returns CDR1 SGHRS and CDR2 YFSETQ. V and J are TRBV5-1 and TRBJ1-4; D unresolved. The sample consisted of CD4+ or CD8+ T cells sorted from blood, taken in a trial of the OX40 agonist ivuxolimab. The receptor's source is an adult with an advanced solid tumor such as melanoma, head and neck, liver or kidney cancer. CDR3 coding DNA: TGCGCCAGCAGCAACCCTACTAAGGAAAAACTGTTTTTT. Translation: CASSNPTKEKLFF.